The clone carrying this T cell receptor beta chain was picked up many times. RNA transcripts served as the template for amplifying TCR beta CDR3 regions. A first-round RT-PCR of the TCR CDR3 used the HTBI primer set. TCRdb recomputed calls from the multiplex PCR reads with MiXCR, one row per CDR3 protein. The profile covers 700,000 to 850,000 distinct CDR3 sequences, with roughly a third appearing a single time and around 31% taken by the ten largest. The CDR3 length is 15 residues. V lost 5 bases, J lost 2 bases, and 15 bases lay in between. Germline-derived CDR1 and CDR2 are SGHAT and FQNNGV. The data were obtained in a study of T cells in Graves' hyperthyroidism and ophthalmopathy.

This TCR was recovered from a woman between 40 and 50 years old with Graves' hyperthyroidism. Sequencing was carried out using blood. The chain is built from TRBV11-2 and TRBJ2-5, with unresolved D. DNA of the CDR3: TGTGCCAGCAGCCGTGGTGGAGTAGCACAAGAGACCCAGTACTTC. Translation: CASSRGGVAQETQYF.